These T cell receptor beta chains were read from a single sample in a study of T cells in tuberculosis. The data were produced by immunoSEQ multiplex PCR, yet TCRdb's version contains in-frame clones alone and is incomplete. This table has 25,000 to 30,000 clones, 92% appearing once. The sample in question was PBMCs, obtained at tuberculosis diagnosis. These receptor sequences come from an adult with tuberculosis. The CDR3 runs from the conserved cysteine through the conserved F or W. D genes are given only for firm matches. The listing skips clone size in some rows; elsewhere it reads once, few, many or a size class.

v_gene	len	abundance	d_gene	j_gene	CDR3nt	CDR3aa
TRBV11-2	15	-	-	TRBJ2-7	TGTGCCAGCAGCTTAGAAGGCAGGGTGGCCTACGAGCAGTACTTC	CASSLEGRVAYEQYF
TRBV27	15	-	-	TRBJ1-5	TGTGCCAGCAGTTTATGGGCAGCTAGCAATCAGCCCCAGCATTTT	CASSLWAASNQPQHF
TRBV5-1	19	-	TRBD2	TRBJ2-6	TGCGCCAGCAGCCATCTTAGCGGGAGCTCCTTATCCGGGGCCAACGTCCTGACTTTC	CASSHLSGSSLSGANVLTF
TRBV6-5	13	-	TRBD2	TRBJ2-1	TGTGCCAGCAGTTACCCTAGCGGGGGATCGCAGTTCTTC	CASSYPSGGSQFF
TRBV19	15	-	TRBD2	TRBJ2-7	TGTGCCAGTAGTATAGACCAGCGGGAGATAAGGGAGCAGTACTTC	CASSIDQREIREQYF
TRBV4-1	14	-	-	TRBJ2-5	TGCGCCAGCAGCCAAGGCAGGGGCCAAGAGACCCAGTACTTC	CASSQGRGQETQYF
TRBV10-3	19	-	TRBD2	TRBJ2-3	TGTGCCATCAGTGTGTCGTTGTCAACTAGCGGGCTAAGCACAGATACGCAGTATTTT	CAISVSLSTSGLSTDTQYF
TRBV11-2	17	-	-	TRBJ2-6	TGTGCCAGCAGCTTAGGCGTCACCAACTCTGGGGCCAACGTCCTGACTTTC	CASSLGVTNSGANVLTF
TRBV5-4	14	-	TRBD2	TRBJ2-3	TGTGCCAGCAGCAGCGGGGATCCCCTTGGGACGCAGTATTTT	CASSSGDPLGTQYF
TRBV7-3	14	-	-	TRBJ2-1	TGTGCCAGCAGCCAAGGGAGAGGGTTCAATGAGCAGTTCTTC	CASSQGRGFNEQFF
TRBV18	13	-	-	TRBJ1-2	TGTGCCAGCGCGAACCAGGGATACTATGGCTACACCTTC	CASANQGYYGYTF
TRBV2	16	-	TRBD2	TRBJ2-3	TGTGCCAGCAGTGACGTCAGCGGGAGTAAAGCAGATACGCAGTATTTT	CASSDVSGSKADTQYF
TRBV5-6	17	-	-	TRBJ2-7	TGTGCCAGCAGCTTCAGATTATGGGGGCGCGCTGGGAACGAGCAGTACTTC	CASSFRLWGRAGNEQYF
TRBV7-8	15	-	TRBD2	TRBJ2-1	TGTGCCAGCAGCCGTCTAGCGGGAGGTGTAGATGAGCAGTTCTTC	CASSRLAGGVDEQFF
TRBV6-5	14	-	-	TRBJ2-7	TGTGCCAGCAGTTCCGGGACATCGATCTACGAGCAGTACTTC	CASSSGTSIYEQYF
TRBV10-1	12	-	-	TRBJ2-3	TGCGCCAGCAGCCCTAGCACAGATACGCAGTATTTT	CASSPSTDTQYF
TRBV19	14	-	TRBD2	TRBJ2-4	TGTGCCAGTAGTACCGGGACTAGCGACTACATTCAGTACTTC	CASSTGTSDYIQYF
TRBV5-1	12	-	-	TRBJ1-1	TGCGCCAGCAGCTTCTCTGACACTGAAGCTTTCTTT	CASSFSDTEAFF
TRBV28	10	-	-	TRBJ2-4	TGTGCCAGCAAGGCGGTCATTCAGTACTTC	CASKAVIQYF
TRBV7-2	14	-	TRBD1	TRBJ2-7	TGTGCCAGCAGTTCCGACAGGGTTGGCTACGAGCAGTACTTC	CASSSDRVGYEQYF
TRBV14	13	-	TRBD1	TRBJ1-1	TGTGCCAGCAGCCTACAGGGGGATGTTGAAGCTTTCTTT	CASSLQGDVEAFF
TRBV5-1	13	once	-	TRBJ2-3	TGCGCCAGCAGCTTCCCGGGCACAGATACGCAGTATTTT	CASSFPGTDTQYF
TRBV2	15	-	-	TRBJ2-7	TGTGCCAGCAGTGACCGTTGGCTCCCCCCCGGGGAGCAGTACTTC	CASSDRWLPPGEQYF
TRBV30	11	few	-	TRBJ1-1	TGTGCCACAGGACAGAACACTGAAGCTTTCTTT	CATGQNTEAFF
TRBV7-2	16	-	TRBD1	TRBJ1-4	TGTGCCAGCAGCTTCAACAGGGGAAGGGGTAATGAAAAACTGTTTTTT	CASSFNRGRGNEKLFF
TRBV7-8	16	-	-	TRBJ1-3	TGTGCCAGCAGCTTATCTAAGGGGCTGTCTGGAAACACCATATATTTT	CASSLSKGLSGNTIYF
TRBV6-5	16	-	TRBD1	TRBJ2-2	TGTGCCAGCAGTTACCCTACAGGGGCGCGCACCGGGGAGCTGTTTTTT	CASSYPTGARTGELFF